This TCR beta chain was observed in a study of blood T cell repertoires in COVID-19. On the study more broadly: Material from acute and convalescent COVID-19 was sourced from the United States, Italy and Spain. T cells, B-cell-depleted T cells, or PBMCs supplied cDNA or gDNA.

V lost 4 bases to trimming and J lost 4 bases, with 18 bases between them. Germline V gene data show CDR1 as SGDLS and CDR2 as YYNGEE. CDR3 size: 16 residues. In the source study's methods: Nucleated cell number was recorded as an estimate derived from reference gene primer amplification. The protocol was immunoSEQ multiplex PCR, while the TCRdb copy is restricted to in-frame clones and leaves out a portion. V and J calls and clone size are those listed in that table; D and trimming were worked out from the DNA. The sample lists around 99,000 clones; roughly 75% were seen once. Sequenced sample: peripheral blood. The TCR originated in a human donor in a cohort sampled during active or convalescent COVID-19. The chain recombines TRBV9 with TRBJ2-1, with D possibly being TRBD2 (6 bases). The CDR3 DNA reads as TGTGCCAGCAGCCCAACGTCGGGACTGCATTACAATGAGCAGTTCTTC. Translation gives CASSPTSGLHYNEQFF. Full variable domain (outside the CDR3, taken from reference TRBV9 and TRBJ2-1): DSGVTQTPKHLITATGQRVTLRCSPRSGDLSVYWYQQSLDQGLQFLIQYYNGEERAKGNILERFSAQQFPDLHSELNLSSLELGDSALYFCASSPTSGLHYNEQFFGPGTRLTVL.